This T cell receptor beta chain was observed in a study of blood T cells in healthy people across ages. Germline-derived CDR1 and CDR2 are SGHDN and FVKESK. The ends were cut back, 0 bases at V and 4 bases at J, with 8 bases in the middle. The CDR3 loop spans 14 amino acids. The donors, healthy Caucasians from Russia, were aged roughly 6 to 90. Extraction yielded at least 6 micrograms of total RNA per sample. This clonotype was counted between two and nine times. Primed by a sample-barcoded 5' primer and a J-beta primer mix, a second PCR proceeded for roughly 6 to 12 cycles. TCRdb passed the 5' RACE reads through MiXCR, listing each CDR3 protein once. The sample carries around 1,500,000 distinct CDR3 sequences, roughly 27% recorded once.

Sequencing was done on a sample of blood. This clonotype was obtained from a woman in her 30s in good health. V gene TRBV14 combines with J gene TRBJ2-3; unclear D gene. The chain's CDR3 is CASSQDPVADTQYF. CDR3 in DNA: TGTGCCAGCAGCCAAGATCCAGTGGCAGATACGCAGTATTTT.